This is a list of T cell receptor beta chains from one sample in a study of T cell responses to AZD1222 COVID-19 vaccine. Measured with immunoSEQ multiplex PCR; TCRdb has only the in-frame clones, and not every one. Counted here are 150,000 to 200,000 clones, approximately 92% occurring once; the ten biggest clones make up about 3.6%. Sequencing was performed on peripheral blood, taken 28 days after the second dose of the MenACWY control vaccine. The receptors shown here come from an adult who received the MenACWY meningococcal vaccine as a control. Each CDR3 is given with its conserved first and last residue. The order of the fields is V gene, D gene, J gene, clone size, CDR3 protein, CDR3 DNA. A D gene is named only where the DNA matches it firmly. Rows give clone size only sometimes, using once, few, many, or a class for an expanded clone.

TRBV20-1	TRBD1	TRBJ1-5	.	CSASGDRGYSNQPQHF	TGCAGTGCTAGTGGCGACAGGGGATATAGCAATCAGCCCCAGCATTTT
TRBV19	TRBD1	TRBJ1-5	.	CASSKGQGAYQPQHF	TGTGCCAGTAGTAAGGGACAGGGGGCTTATCAGCCCCAGCATTTT
TRBV19	.	TRBJ1-2	.	CASSIPGHSNYGYTF	TGTGCCAGTAGTATCCCGGGACACTCGAACTATGGCTACACCTTC
TRBV9	.	TRBJ2-1	.	CASSVGLGPLGEQFF	TGTGCCAGCAGCGTAGGATTGGGTCCATTGGGTGAGCAGTTCTTC
TRBV6-5	.	TRBJ2-6	.	CASRTRTAGANVLTF	TGTGCCAGCAGGACCCGGACAGCTGGGGCCAACGTCCTGACTTTC
TRBV7-9	.	TRBJ1-5	.	CASSPGGNQPQHF	TGTGCCAGCAGCCCCGGTGGCAATCAGCCCCAGCATTTT
TRBV3-1/TRBV3-2	TRBD1	TRBJ1-1	.	CASRLTGGRTEAFF	TGTGCCAGCAGACTAACAGGGGGCCGCACTGAAGCTTTCTTT
TRBV10-1	.	TRBJ2-7	.	CASSETGVAYEQYF	TGCGCCAGCAGTGAGACGGGAGTGGCCTACGAGCAGTACTTC
TRBV7-9	.	TRBJ2-7	once	CASSLWDGSSYEQYF	TGTGCCAGCAGCCTCTGGGACGGGAGCTCCTACGAGCAGTACTTC
TRBV5-6	.	TRBJ2-7	.	CASSFLPGTQSSYEQYF	TGTGCCAGCAGCTTTCTGCCCGGGACTCAGAGCTCCTACGAGCAGTACTTC
TRBV29-1	.	TRBJ2-7	.	CSVDAGSEQYF	TGCAGCGTTGATGCAGGGAGTGAGCAGTACTTC
TRBV29-1	.	TRBJ1-5	.	CSVAPGTDNQPQHF	TGCAGCGTAGCCCCCGGGACGGATAATCAGCCCCAGCATTTT
TRBV7-9	TRBD1	TRBJ2-7	.	CASSFQGTASYEQYF	TGTGCCAGCAGCTTCCAAGGGACAGCGAGCTACGAGCAGTACTTC
TRBV28	.	TRBJ1-3	.	CASRQNRNTIYF	TGTGCCAGCCGCCAGAATAGAAACACCATATATTTT
TRBV29-1	.	TRBJ1-3	.	CSVSQAVGNTIYF	TGCAGCGTTTCCCAAGCCGTGGGAAACACCATATATTTT
TRBV14	.	TRBJ2-1	.	CASSQSMGALKGEQFF	TGTGCCAGCAGCCAATCAATGGGGGCACTTAAAGGAGAGCAGTTCTTC
TRBV21-1	.	TRBJ2-7	.	CASSAHRGWPWAPNFYEQYF	TGTGCCAGCAGCGCTCACAGGGGATGGCCGTGGGCCCCGAACTTCTACGAGCAGTACTTC
TRBV9	.	TRBJ2-1	.	CASSVVLAGDEQFF	TGTGCCAGCAGCGTAGTATTAGCTGGGGATGAGCAGTTCTTC
TRBV5-1	.	TRBJ2-1	.	CASNQVEGSNEQFF	TGCGCCAGCAATCAGGTTGAGGGTAGCAATGAGCAGTTCTTC
TRBV30	.	TRBJ2-3	.	CAWSPRTDTQYF	TGTGCCTGGAGTCCCCGGACAGATACGCAGTATTTT
TRBV11-3	.	TRBJ2-1	.	CASSPTVSNEQFF	TGTGCCAGCAGCCCCACAGTTAGCAATGAGCAGTTCTTC
TRBV27	.	TRBJ1-1	.	CASSFAGLNTEAFF	TGTGCCAGCAGTTTTGCCGGGCTTAACACTGAAGCTTTCTTT
TRBV5-1	.	TRBJ1-2	.	CASSPSGVWGPLIYGYTF	TGCGCCAGCAGCCCCAGCGGGGTCTGGGGACCGCTAATCTATGGCTACACCTTC
TRBV6-6	TRBD1	TRBJ2-7	.	CASTTTGGPSDEQYF	TGTGCCAGCACCACGACAGGGGGCCCCTCTGACGAGCAGTACTTC
TRBV6-5	.	TRBJ2-1	few	CASSRDWASNEQFF	TGTGCCAGCAGTCGGGACTGGGCTTCGAATGAGCAGTTCTTC
TRBV6-2/TRBV6-3	.	TRBJ1-2	.	CASSYGGYYGYTF	TGTGCCAGCAGTTACGGGGGGTACTATGGCTACACCTTC
TRBV28	.	TRBJ2-5	.	CASSFGPEETQYF	TGTGCCAGCAGTTTTGGTCCGGAAGAGACCCAGTACTTC
TRBV2	TRBD1	TRBJ1-1	.	CASRLPRTGQDEAFF	TGTGCCAGCAGACTCCCAAGGACAGGCCAAGATGAAGCTTTCTTT
TRBV12-3/TRBV12-4	.	TRBJ2-1	.	CASSFGGDRVQFF	TGTGCCAGCAGTTTCGGGGGCGACAGGGTGCAGTTCTTC
TRBV15	TRBD1	TRBJ1-2	once	CATSNAGQGATYGYTF	TGTGCCACCAGTAACGCCGGACAGGGGGCGACCTATGGCTACACCTTC
TRBV7-3	.	TRBJ1-1	once	CASSKGGALWGTEAFF	TGTGCCAGCAGTAAGGGGGGAGCCCTCTGGGGCACTGAAGCTTTCTTT
TRBV3-1/TRBV3-2	.	TRBJ2-4	.	CASSQDFSTALAKNIQYF	TGTGCCAGCAGCCAAGATTTTTCGACTGCCCTAGCCAAAAACATTCAGTACTTC
TRBV9	TRBD1	TRBJ1-4	once	CASSVTGTDFEKLFF	TGTGCCAGCAGCGTGACCGGGACAGACTTTGAAAAACTGTTTTTT
TRBV5-1	.	TRBJ2-1	.	CASSLVGGSSYNEQFF	TGCGCCAGCAGCTTGGTTGGGGGAAGCTCCTACAATGAGCAGTTCTTC
TRBV19	.	TRBJ1-1	.	CASSMDKNTEAFF	TGTGCCAGTAGTATGGACAAGAACACTGAAGCTTTCTTT
TRBV18	.	TRBJ2-5	once	CASSPPVANQETQYF	TGTGCCAGCTCACCCCCCGTTGCGAACCAAGAGACCCAGTACTTC
TRBV30	.	TRBJ1-6	few	CAWSVGQGHSPLHF	TGTGCCTGGAGTGTAGGTCAGGGGCACTCACCCCTCCACTTT
TRBV27	.	TRBJ1-5	.	CASRGGIGQPQHF	TGTGCCAGCAGAGGGGGGATCGGTCAGCCCCAGCATTTT
TRBV6-4	.	TRBJ2-1	once	CASSDSSGTEQFF	TGTGCCAGCAGTGACTCGAGTGGTACTGAGCAGTTCTTC
TRBV19	.	TRBJ1-4	.	CASSKGTEGNEKLFF	TGTGCCAGTAGTAAGGGGACCGAGGGGAATGAAAAACTGTTTTTT
TRBV21-1	.	TRBJ2-7	.	CASKGEQYF	TGTGCCAGCAAGGGCGAGCAGTACTTC
TRBV6-1	.	TRBJ1-2	.	CASSGERANYGYTF	TGTGCCAGCAGCGGGGAGCGAGCTAACTATGGCTACACCTTC
TRBV11-3	.	TRBJ2-3	.	CASSLWTDTQYF	TGTGCCAGCAGTCTTTGGACAGATACGCAGTATTTT
TRBV2	TRBD1	TRBJ1-4	.	CASTMTGFNEKLFF	TGTGCCAGCACCATGACAGGGTTTAATGAAAAACTGTTTTTT
TRBV7-2	.	TRBJ2-6	.	CASSLQARGANVLTF	TGTGCCAGCAGCTTACAGGCCAGGGGGGCCAACGTCCTGACTTTC
TRBV19	.	TRBJ1-3	.	CASSIQVYSGNTIYF	TGTGCCAGTAGTATACAGGTCTACTCTGGAAACACCATATATTTT
TRBV7-8	TRBD2	TRBJ2-2	.	CASGRGTRSTGELFF	TGTGCCAGCGGCCGAGGGACTAGAAGCACCGGGGAGCTGTTTTTT
TRBV7-2	.	TRBJ1-2	once	CASSLNSWDARIYGYTF	TGTGCCAGCAGCTTAAATAGCTGGGACGCTCGCATCTATGGCTACACCTTC
TRBV5-6	.	TRBJ2-1	.	CASSFRGFGNEQFF	TGTGCCAGCAGCTTTCGGGGGTTTGGCAATGAGCAGTTCTTC
TRBV7-3	TRBD1	TRBJ1-2	.	CASSPGQGYGYTF	TGTGCCAGCAGCCCTGGACAGGGGTATGGCTACACCTTC
TRBV6-9	TRBD1	TRBJ2-7	.	CARQPRDSLKAYEQYF	TGTGCCAGACAACCTCGGGACAGCCTCAAGGCCTACGAGCAGTACTTC
TRBV6-2/TRBV6-3	TRBD2	TRBJ2-4	.	CASSPVAGGRNIQYF	TGTGCCAGCAGCCCAGTAGCGGGAGGAAGGAACATTCAGTACTTC
TRBV12-3/TRBV12-4	TRBD2	TRBJ2-1	.	CASRGIAGQQFF	TGTGCCAGCAGGGGCATAGCGGGGCAGCAGTTCTTC
TRBV30	.	TRBJ2-7	.	CAWSQDSEEYF	TGTGCCTGGAGCCAGGACAGCGAGGAGTACTTC